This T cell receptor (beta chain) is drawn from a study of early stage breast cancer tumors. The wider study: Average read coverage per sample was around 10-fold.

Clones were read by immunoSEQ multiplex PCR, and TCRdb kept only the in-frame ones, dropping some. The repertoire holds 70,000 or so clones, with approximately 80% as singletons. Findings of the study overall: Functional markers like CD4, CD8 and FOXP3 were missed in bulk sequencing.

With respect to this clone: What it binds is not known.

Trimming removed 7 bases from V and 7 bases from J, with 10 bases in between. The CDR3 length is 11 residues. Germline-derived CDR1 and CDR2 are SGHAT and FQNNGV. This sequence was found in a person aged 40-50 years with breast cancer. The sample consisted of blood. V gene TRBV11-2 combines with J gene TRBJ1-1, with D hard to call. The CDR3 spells CASNRYHEAFF. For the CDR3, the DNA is TGTGCCAGCAACCGCTATCATGAAGCTTTCTTT.